The sequence of this TCR beta chain was determined in a study of T cells in Graves' hyperthyroidism and ophthalmopathy. The CDR3 regions of TCR beta were amplified from RNA transcripts. HTBI primers drove first-round RT-PCR of the TCR CDR3. TCRdb reanalysed the multiplex PCR reads using MiXCR and keeps one entry per CDR3 protein. The table records some 600,000 distinct CDR3 sequences, roughly 14% of them present only once. This clonotype was seen ten or more times. The CDR3 runs to 19 residues. Germline V gene data show CDR1 as SEHNR and CDR2 as FQNEAQ (reference sequence). The V and J ends lost 5 bases and 0 bases respectively, with 24 bases between them.

Sequencing input: blood. The receptor was derived from a woman aged 25 to 39 with Graves' hyperthyroidism that later progressed to Graves' ophthalmopathy. The chain has TRBV7-9 and TRBJ2-3; D call uncertain. CDR3 loop: CASSDGGNYRVKSTDTQYF. The CDR3 coding sequence is TGTGCCAGCAGCGACGGTGGCAACTACCGGGTTAAAAGCACAGATACGCAGTATTTT.